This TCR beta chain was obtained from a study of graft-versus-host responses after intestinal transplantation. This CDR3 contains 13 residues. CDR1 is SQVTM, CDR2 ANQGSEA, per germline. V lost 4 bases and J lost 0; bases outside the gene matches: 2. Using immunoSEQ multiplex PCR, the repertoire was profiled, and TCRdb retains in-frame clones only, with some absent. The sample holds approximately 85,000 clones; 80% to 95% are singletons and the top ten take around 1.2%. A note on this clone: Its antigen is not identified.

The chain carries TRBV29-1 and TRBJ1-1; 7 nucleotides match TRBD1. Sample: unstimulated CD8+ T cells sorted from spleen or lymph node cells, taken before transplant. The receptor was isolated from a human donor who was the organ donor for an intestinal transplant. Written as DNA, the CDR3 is TGCAGCGTTGTAGGGGGCATGAACACTGAAGCTTTCTTT. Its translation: CSVVGGMNTEAFF.